This T cell receptor beta chain was documented in a study of blood T cell repertoires in COVID-19. About the research overall: The United States, Italy and Spain provided the acute and convalescent COVID-19 samples. Sources were T cells, B-cell-depleted T cells, or PBMCs; the material itself was cDNA or gDNA.

Germline values: CDR1 MNHEY, CDR2 SVGAGI. The CDR3 consists of 11 residues. Trimming cost V 9 bases and J 8 bases; bases outside gene matches: 5. The authors' processing: From reference gene primer amplification, estimates of nucleated cell counts were derived. Assay used: immunoSEQ multiplex PCR; TCRdb lists only in-frame clones, some missing. That table gives V, J and clone size, and the DNA gave D and trimming. The table lists about 280,000 clones, over 75% of them singletons. The V and J genes are TRBV6-5 and TRBJ2-3; 7 bases fit TRBD2. The receptor's source is a human donor in a cohort sampled during active COVID-19. What was sequenced was peripheral blood. CDR3 sequence (DNA): TGTGCCAGTTCTGGGGAGGGTACGCAGTATTTT. Residues: CASSGEGTQYF.